The 20 T cell receptor beta chains reported below all come from one sample, sequenced in a study of regulatory T cells in long-lasting Graves disease. Relying on iRepertoire HTBI primers and Arm-PCR of CDR3 regions, the team built TCR beta libraries. TCRdb re-called the multiplex PCR reads with MiXCR, one entry per CDR3 protein. The table has over 300,000 distinct CDR3 sequences, about 18% seen once; the top ten hold 29%. Documented time point: persistent/refractory GD, antithyroid drugs over 5 years with positive TRAb. Scientists built the TCR library using RNA that was extracted from PBMCs. Sequences were derived from peripheral blood mononuclear cells (PBMCs), sampled when the disease was refractory, from a patient treated with antithyroid drugs. The receptor set was obtained from a female donor with Graves disease.

At least ten counts were recorded for this clonotype. The rearrangement uses TRBV6-1 and TRBJ2-7, with 7 bases matching TRBD1. The CDR3 covers 16 residues. After removal of 6 bases from V and 4 bases from J, the junction contained 15 bases not matched to a gene. Germline-derived CDR1 and CDR2 are MNHNS and SASEGT. CDR3 in amino acids: CASSTLLGQRVYEQYF. CDR3 nucleotide sequence: TGTGCCAGCAGCACTCTGTTGGGACAGCGAGTATACGAGCAGTACTTC.

This clonotype was recorded at least ten times. The rearrangement links TRBV2 to TRBJ2-1; TRBD2 matches 14 bases. Losses at the gene ends were 6 bases for V and 12 bases for J; bases not matched to a gene: 7. This CDR3 has 14 amino acids. Per germline, CDR1 SNHLY and CDR2 FYNNEI. CDR3 bases: TGTGCCAGCAGCCCGGGACTAGCGGGAGTGGGGCAGTTCTTC. Residues: CASSPGLAGVGQFF.

The genes are TRBV3-1 and TRBJ2-1; 8 nucleotides agree with TRBD2. CDR1 and CDR2 (germline): LGHDT, YNNKEL (reference sequence). V lost 1 base to trimming and J lost 3 bases; unmatched junction nucleotides: 8. There are 17 residues in the CDR3. The CDR3: CASSQADGRAYYNEQFF. The CDR3 DNA follows: TGTGCCAGCAGCCAAGCTGACGGGAGGGCCTACTACAATGAGCAGTTCTTC.

This clonotype was seen ten or more times. The rearrangement uses TRBV3-1 and TRBJ2-2; no reliable D call. The germline V gene has CDR1 LGHDT and CDR2 YNNKEL (reference sequence). V lost 4 bases, J lost 7 bases, and 7 bases lay in between. This CDR3 has 12 residues. Here the CDR3 reads CASSRPGGELFF. For the CDR3, the DNA is TGTGCCAGCAGCCGCCCCGGCGGGGAGCTGTTTTTT.

This clonotype was recorded at least ten times. The chain joins TRBV6-5 to TRBJ1-5; 9 positions agree with TRBD1. Germline V lookup: CDR1 MNHEY, CDR2 SVGAGI. This CDR3 has 16 residues. The V segment lost 2 bases and the J segment 7 bases; nucleotides outside the gene matches: 9. DNA of the CDR3: TGTGCCAGCAGTTACACCACAGGGGGCGTTAACCAGCCCCAGCATTTT. Translating it yields CASSYTTGGVNQPQHF.

This clonotype was found many times. The chain uses TRBV30 and TRBJ1-4, with D possibly TRBD1 on 6 matching bases. The CDR3 contains 15 residues. CDR1 GTSNPN and CDR2 SVGIG come from the germline V gene (reference sequence). V lost 3 bases and J 4 bases, leaving 15 bases between the germline ends. CDR3 nucleotide sequence: TGTGCCTGGAGCAAAGGAACAGGGATTAATGAAAAACTGTTTTTT. Protein product: CAWSKGTGINEKLFF.

The chain couples TRBV3-1 to TRBJ2-7, with D hard to call. Germline CDR1 and CDR2: LGHDT and YNNKEL (reference sequence). This CDR3 is 15 amino acids long. V dropped 1 base and J dropped 3 bases, with 13 bases sitting between them. CDR3 bases: TGTGCCAGCAGCCAAGGGGTAGCTTTTGTCTACGAGCAGTACTTC. The encoded protein is CASSQGVAFVYEQYF.

The chain couples TRBV18 to TRBJ1-1; D gene unclear. V was clipped by 3 bases and J by 4 bases, with 9 bases between them. The germline V gene encodes CDR1 KGHSH and CDR2 LQKENI. The CDR3 is 13 residues long. CDR3 amino acids: CASSPAGRTEAFF. CDR3 in DNA: TGTGCCAGCTCACCCGCGGGCCGCACTGAAGCTTTCTTT.

This chain links TRBV15 with TRBJ2-7; 7 bases match TRBD1. Per the germline V gene, CDR1 is LNHNV and CDR2 is YYDKDF (reference sequence). Trimming took 3 bases from V and 3 from J; bases not matched to a gene: 2. This CDR3 has 13 amino acids. This chain's CDR3 is CATSRGQHYEQYF. CDR3 coding DNA: TGTGCCACCAGCAGGGGACAGCACTACGAGCAGTACTTC.

Many counts were recorded for this clonotype. The chain joins TRBV12-3 or TRBV12-4 to TRBJ1-1; D possibly corresponds to TRBD1 (5 bases). The CDR3 consists of 13 residues. V was clipped by 2 bases and J by 4 bases, with 8 bases between them. In nucleotides, the CDR3 is TGTGCCAGCAGTTTAAGGGGTAGCACTGAAGCTTTCTTT. Amino acids: CASSLRGSTEAFF.

This clonotype was counted at least ten times. The chain combines TRBV2 with TRBJ2-5, with 8 bases aligning to TRBD1. Germline CDR1 SNHLY, CDR2 FYNNEI. With 4 bases clipped from V and 0 bases from J, the junction kept 1 base outside the gene matches. The CDR3 loop spans 14 amino acids. CDR3 protein: CASSGDRYQETQYF. The CDR3 DNA sequence: TGTGCCAGCAGTGGGGACAGGTACCAAGAGACCCAGTACTTC.

The J gene is TRBJ1-1, the V gene TRBV19; D may be TRBD1 (5 bases). Trimming stripped 4 bases from V and 5 bases from J, with 17 bases between. Germline CDR1 LNHDA, CDR2 SQIVND (reference sequence). The CDR3 length is 15 residues. The CDR3 bases are TGTGCCAGTAGTACGACGGGACGCGGCCAAACTGAAGCTTTCTTT. Amino acid sequence: CASSTTGRGQTEAFF.

This clonotype was counted many times. The chain is built from TRBV5-1 and TRBJ2-7; D gene unclear. Germline CDR1 is SGHRS and CDR2 is YFSETQ. This CDR3 spans 12 amino acids. Trimming took off 4 bases at V and 4 bases at J, with 9 bases between the two ends. As DNA, the CDR3 is TGCGCCAGCAGCCGTGTACAATACGAGCAGTACTTC. It translates to CASSRVQYEQYF.

This clonotype was recorded a few times. The rearrangement links TRBV20-1 to TRBJ2-5, with 13 bases identical to TRBD2. CDR1 and CDR2 from the germline V gene are DFQATT and SNEGSKA (reference sequence). After removal of 6 bases from V and 5 bases from J, the junction contained 3 bases not matched to a gene. CDR3 length: 13 amino acids. CDR3 protein: CSAGTSGKETQYF. For the CDR3, the DNA is TGCAGTGCCGGGACTAGCGGGAAGGAGACCCAGTACTTC.

Only a few counts were recorded for this clonotype. CDR3 DNA: TGTGCCAGCAGTTTGGCGCCGGGACAGACCTCGAACACTGAAGCTTTCTTT. Encoded protein: CASSLAPGQTSNTEAFF. The chain has TRBV12-3 or TRBV12-4 and TRBJ1-1, with TRBD1 identical over 7 bases. Trimming at V came to 3 bases and at J to 1 base, leaving 11 bases not matched to a gene. This CDR3 is built from 17 residues.

This clonotype has more than one count but fewer than ten. This chain connects TRBV7-8 to TRBJ1-3; D is unclear. The germline CDR1 and CDR2 sequences are SGHVS and FQNEAQ. The V and J ends lost 5 bases and 3 bases respectively, with 8 bases between them. The CDR3 has 13 residues. The CDR3 loop is CASSRTLGNTIYF. DNA for the CDR3: TGTGCCAGCAGCCGTACCCTTGGAAACACCATATATTTT.

The rearrangement links TRBV30 to TRBJ1-1; possible D gene TRBD1, 6 bases. Germline-derived CDR1 and CDR2 are GTSNPN and SVGIG (reference sequence). Trimming cost V 2 bases and J 7 bases, with 14 bases left between them. This CDR3 spans 13 amino acids. CDR3 DNA sequence: TGTGCCTGGAGTCAGGGGTCCACAGGTGAAGCTTTCTTT. Its translation is CAWSQGSTGEAFF. The variable domain in full, with the rest retrieved from reference TRBV30 and TRBJ1-1, is SQTIHQWPATLVQPVGSPLSLECTVEGTSNPNLYWYRQAAGRGLQLLFYSVGIGQISSEVPQNLSASRPQDRQFILSSKKLLLSDSGFYLCAWSQGSTGEAFFGQGTRLTVV.

This clonotype turned up a few times. The rearrangement uses TRBV4-3 and TRBJ1-5; TRBD1 is a possible D gene (6 bases). V lost 0 bases and J lost 5, with 8 bases in between. CDR1 and CDR2 from the germline V gene are LGHNA and YSLEER. This CDR3 spans 14 amino acids. The CDR3 nucleotides are TGCGCCAGCAGCCAAGATGCAGGGGATCAGCCCCAGCATTTT. Translation gives CASSQDAGDQPQHF.

J is TRBJ2-7 and V is TRBV4-1; possibly TRBD1 for D (5 bases). CDR3 size: 14 residues. The germline V gene has CDR1 MGHRA and CDR2 YSYEKL. V lost 2 bases and J lost 2, with 10 bases in between. The CDR3 DNA reads as TGCGCCAGCAGCCAATCCAGGGAACCCTACGAGCAGTACTTC. It is translated as CASSQSREPYEQYF.

This clonotype was counted only a few times. The chain combines TRBV28 with TRBJ2-2, with D unresolved. This CDR3 has 11 amino acids. Germline V gene sequence: CDR1 MDHEN, CDR2 SYDVKM. V lost 10 bases and J lost 7, with 10 bases in between. The CDR3 DNA sequence: TGTGCCACCAGGATAGTCGGGGAGCTGTTTTTT. Its protein is CATRIVGELFF. The full variable domain, its missing parts supplied by reference TRBV28 and TRBJ2-2, is DVKVTQSSRYLVKRTGEKVFLECVQDMDHENMFWYRQDPGLGLRLIYFSYDVKMKEKGDIPEGYSVSREKKERFSLILESASTNQTSMYLCATRIVGELFFGEGSRLTVL.